What follows is one T cell receptor beta chain and its context. Germline V gene data show CDR1 as WSHSY and CDR2 as SAAADI. The CDR3 is 17 residues long. The trim removed 5 bases at V and 4 bases at J, leaving 9 bases unmatched. The data stem from a study of blood T cell repertoires in COVID-19. Study summary: COVID-19 samples, acute and convalescent, were from the United States, Italy and Spain. PBMCs, B-cell-depleted T cells, or T cells provided the cDNA or gDNA that made up the material.

As originally analysed: Amplification from reference gene primers served as the basis for estimated nucleated cell counts. The protocol was immunoSEQ multiplex PCR, while the TCRdb copy is restricted to in-frame clones and leaves out a portion. The V and J calls and clone size were taken over from that table, and D and trimming were inferred from the DNA. Among 25,000 to 35,000 clones, around 91% were seen once, and the ten largest hold 15% to 20%. The V gene is TRBV10-2, the J gene TRBJ2-1; TRBD2 matches 12 bases. This clonotype was sampled from a man aged 80 or over with acute or convalescent COVID-19. What was sequenced was peripheral blood. The CDR3 protein is CASSKFLTSGGYNEQFF. DNA for the CDR3: TGCGCCAGCAGTAAATTTCTCACTAGCGGGGGGTACAATGAGCAGTTCTTC.